There are a few counts of the clone carrying this TCR beta chain. The data belong to a study of T-cell reconstitution after alpha-beta-depleted transplantation in children. The germline gives CDR1 LNHDA, CDR2 SQIVND (reference sequence). This CDR3 contains 11 residues. With 8 bases removed from V and 5 bases from J, the gap between germline ends came to 10 bases. Preparation of the TCRbeta library used unique molecular identifiers. From the PCR reads, TCRdb called clonotypes with MiXCR, one entry per CDR3 protein. The data show a few hundred thousand distinct CDR3 sequences, around 9.7% seen once. This chain connects TRBV19 to TRBJ2-7; no clear D. This TCR was recovered from a human donor who donated a stem cell graft to a child with SCID. The specimen was PBMCs from the stem cell graft donor, collected from the stem cell graft. The CDR3, as DNA: TGTGCCAGTCTCTCGGTCCACGAGCAGTACTTC. Its translation is CASLSVHEQYF.